The sequence of this T cell receptor beta chain was determined in a study of T-cell reconstitution after alpha-beta-depleted transplantation in children (TCRdb year 2016). For the study in its entirety: T-cell immune reconstitution after TCRalphabeta/CD19-depleted allogeneic hematopoietic cell transplantation in children was quantitatively tracked in the study by means of TCR repertoire profiling.

Receptor amplification or capture employed PCR. TCRdb lists the instrument as Illumina HiSeq 2500. TCR libraries were prepared with molecular barcoding, using unique molecular identifiers to normalize TCRbeta repertoire quantification. TCRdb reprocessing: public reads trimmed at Q25 with fastp, clones called with MiXCR, in-frame beta chains kept. Rows with a matching CDR3 protein are joined into one entry that keeps the most common DNA and genes. The sample profile shows 780,000 or so distinct CDR3 sequences; approximately 15% of them were found once. Of the sample, approximately 5% is held by the ten largest clones. The treatment or condition label here, explained by the study, means: allogeneic hematopoietic cell transplantation with graft depleted of TCRalphabeta T cells and CD19 B cells. The children who served as transplant recipients had been given grafts of TCRalphabeta/CD19-depleted allogeneic hematopoietic cells.

Its CDR3 holds 16 amino acids, cysteine through phenylalanine. The retained sequence is limited to the CDR3, 48 bases, with the frame set at the first base. CDR1 is given as DFQATT and CDR2 as SNEGSKA, both from the germline V gene (reference sequence). The V end gives up 6 bases and the J end 2 bases, leaving 10 bases in the junction not matched to a gene. This clonotype was counted only a few times. The antigen it binds to is not known. The input lacks base qualities; no much larger clone sits a single base away. The full study reports these points: The frequencies of hyperexpanded clones fell over the following months, and after one year, T-cell counts and TCRbeta diversity were mostly attributed to newly produced T cells. The high TCRbeta diversity at day 60 in some patients was ascribed to recipient T cells and intrathymic progenitors that had survived conditioning. The apparently early alphabetaT-cell count recovery about two months after transplant was reportedly dependent on only several hundred rapidly expanded clones derived from non-depleted graft cells.

The specimen was PBMCs, mostly from graft donor cells, collected 360 days after TCRalphabeta/CD19-depleted stem cell transplant. The rearranged segments are TRBV20-1 and TRBJ2-3, with 11 bases aligning to TRBD2. This receptor was taken from a male patient aged 10 to 17 who had a stem cell transplant for acute lymphoblastic leukemia, so the T cells may come from the graft donor. The CDR3 region: CSAPRTSGYFTDTQYF. Here is the DNA: TGCAGTGCACCCAGGACTAGCGGGTACTTCACAGATACGCAGTATTTT.